The table lists the clone carrying this T cell receptor (beta chain) with a few counts. Antigen specificity is unknown. The sample originates from a study of T-cell memory formation after mild COVID-19. As for the study in general: The study found TCR clusters largely donor specific.

Trimming stripped 6 bases from V and 1 base from J, with 9 bases between. This CDR3 has 13 amino acids. The germline gives CDR1 MNHEY, CDR2 SVGAGI. Notes on the study in general: CD4+ contracting clones lay mainly in CM and EM, CD8+ ones in EMRA. Pre-infection memory held some responding clones, suggesting pre-existing cross-reactive T cells responded.

5'RACE primed at constant segments yielded TCR alpha and TCR beta cDNA libraries bearing sample barcodes and UMIs. TCRdb re-derived calls from the 5' RACE reads in MiXCR, one entry per CDR3 protein. The data contain roughly 510,000 distinct CDR3 sequences, approximately 15% of them singletons. Sample: PBMCs or a T cell subset sorted from them (not recorded which). This chain connects TRBV6-5 to TRBJ1-1; D gene ambiguous. The sequence was obtained from an adult woman who had mild COVID-19 (a few samples of this study predate the infection). Cell type and time point are not known. The CDR3 bases are TGTGCCAGCAGAAATATCCGGAACACTGAAGCTTTCTTT. Translated: CASRNIRNTEAFF.